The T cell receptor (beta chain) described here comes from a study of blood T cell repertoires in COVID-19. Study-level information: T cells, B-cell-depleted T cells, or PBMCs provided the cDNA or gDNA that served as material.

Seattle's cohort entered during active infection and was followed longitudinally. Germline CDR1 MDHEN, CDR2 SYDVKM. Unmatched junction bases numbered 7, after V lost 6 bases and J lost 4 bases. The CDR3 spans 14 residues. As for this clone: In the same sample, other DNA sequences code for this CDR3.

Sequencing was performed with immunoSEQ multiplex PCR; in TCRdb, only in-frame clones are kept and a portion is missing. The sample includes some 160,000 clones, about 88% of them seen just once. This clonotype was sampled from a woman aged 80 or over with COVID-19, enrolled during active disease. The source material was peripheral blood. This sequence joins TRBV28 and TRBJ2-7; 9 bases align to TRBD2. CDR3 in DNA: TGTGCCAGCAGCCCCGGGACTAGCTCGTACGAGCAGTACTTC. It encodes CASSPGTSSYEQYF.